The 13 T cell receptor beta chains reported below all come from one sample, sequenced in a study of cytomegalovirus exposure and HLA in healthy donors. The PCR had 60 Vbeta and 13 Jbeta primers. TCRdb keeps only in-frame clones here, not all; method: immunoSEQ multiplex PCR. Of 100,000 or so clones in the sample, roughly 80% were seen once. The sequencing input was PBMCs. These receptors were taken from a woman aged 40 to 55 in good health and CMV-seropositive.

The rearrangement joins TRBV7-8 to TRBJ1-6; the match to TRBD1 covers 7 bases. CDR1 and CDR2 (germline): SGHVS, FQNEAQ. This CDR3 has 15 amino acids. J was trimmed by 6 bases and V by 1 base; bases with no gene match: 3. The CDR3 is CASSLDTGVNSPLHF. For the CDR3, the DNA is TGTGCCAGCAGCTTAGACACAGGGGTTAATTCACCCCTCCACTTT.

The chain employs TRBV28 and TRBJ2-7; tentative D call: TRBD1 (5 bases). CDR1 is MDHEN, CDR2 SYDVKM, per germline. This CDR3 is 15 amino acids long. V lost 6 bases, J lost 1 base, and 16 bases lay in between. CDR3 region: CASRTGPPGSYEQYF. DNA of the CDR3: TGTGCCAGCAGAACCGGCCCCCCAGGGTCCTACGAGCAGTACTTC.

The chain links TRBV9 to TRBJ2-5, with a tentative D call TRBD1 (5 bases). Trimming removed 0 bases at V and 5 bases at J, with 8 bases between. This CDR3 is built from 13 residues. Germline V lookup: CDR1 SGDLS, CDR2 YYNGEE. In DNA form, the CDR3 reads TGTGCCAGCAGCGTAGTTGCAGGGGAGACCCAGTACTTC. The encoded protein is CASSVVAGETQYF.

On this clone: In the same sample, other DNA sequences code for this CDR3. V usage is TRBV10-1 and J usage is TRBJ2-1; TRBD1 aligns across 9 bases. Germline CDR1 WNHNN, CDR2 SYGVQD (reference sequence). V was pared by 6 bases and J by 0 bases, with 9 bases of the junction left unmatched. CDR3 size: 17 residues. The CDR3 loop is CASSDLTGGSSYNEQFF. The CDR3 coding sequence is TGCGCCAGCAGCGATCTCACAGGGGGCAGCTCCTACAATGAGCAGTTCTTC.

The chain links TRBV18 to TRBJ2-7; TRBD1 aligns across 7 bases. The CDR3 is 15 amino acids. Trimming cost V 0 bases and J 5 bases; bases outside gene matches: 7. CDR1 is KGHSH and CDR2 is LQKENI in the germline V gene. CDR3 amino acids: CASSPPRDSLNEQYF. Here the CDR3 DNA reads TGTGCCAGCTCACCACCCCGGGACAGCCTCAACGAGCAGTACTTC. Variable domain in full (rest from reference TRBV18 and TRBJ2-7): NAGVMQNPRHLVRRRGQEARLRCSPMKGHSHVYWYRQLPEEGLKFMVYLQKENIIDESGMPKERFSAEFPKEGPSILRIQQVVRGDSAAYFCASSPPRDSLNEQYFGPGTRLTVT.

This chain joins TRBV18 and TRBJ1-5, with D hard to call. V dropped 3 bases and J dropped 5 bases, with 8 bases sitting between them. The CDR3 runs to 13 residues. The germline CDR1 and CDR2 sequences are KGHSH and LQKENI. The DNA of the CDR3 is TGTGCCAGCTCACCGAGCGGGTATCAGCCCCAGCATTTT. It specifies CASSPSGYQPQHF.

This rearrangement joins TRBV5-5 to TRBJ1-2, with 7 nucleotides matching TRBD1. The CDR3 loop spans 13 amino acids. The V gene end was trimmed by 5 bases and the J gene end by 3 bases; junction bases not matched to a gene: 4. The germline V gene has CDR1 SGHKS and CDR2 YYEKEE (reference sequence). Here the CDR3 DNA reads TGTGCCAGCAGACCCAGGGGGGACTATGGCTACACCTTC. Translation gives CASRPRGDYGYTF.

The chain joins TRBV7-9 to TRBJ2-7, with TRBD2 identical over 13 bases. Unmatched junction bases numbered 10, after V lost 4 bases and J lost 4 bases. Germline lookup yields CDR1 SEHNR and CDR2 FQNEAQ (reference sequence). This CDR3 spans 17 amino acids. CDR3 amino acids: CASSSTSGRAKWYEQYF. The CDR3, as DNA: TGTGCCAGCAGCTCCACTAGCGGGAGGGCCAAGTGGTACGAGCAGTACTTC.

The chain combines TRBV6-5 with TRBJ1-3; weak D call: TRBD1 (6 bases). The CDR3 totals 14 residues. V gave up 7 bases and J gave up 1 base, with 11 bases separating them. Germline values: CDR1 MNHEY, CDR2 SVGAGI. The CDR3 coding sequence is TGTGCCAGCACCCGGGGACATTCTGGAAACACCATATATTTT. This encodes CASTRGHSGNTIYF.

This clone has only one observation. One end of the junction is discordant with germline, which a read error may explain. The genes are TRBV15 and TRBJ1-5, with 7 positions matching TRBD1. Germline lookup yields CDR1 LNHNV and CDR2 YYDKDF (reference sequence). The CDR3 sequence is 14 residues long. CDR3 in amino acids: CATSGDRDDQPQHF. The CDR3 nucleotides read TGTGCCACCAGCGGAGACAGGGATGATCAGCCCCAGCATTTT.

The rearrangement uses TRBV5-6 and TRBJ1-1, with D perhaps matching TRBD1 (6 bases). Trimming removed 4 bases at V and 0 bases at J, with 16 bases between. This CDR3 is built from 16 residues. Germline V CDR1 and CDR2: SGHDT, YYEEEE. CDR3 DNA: TGTGCCAGCAGCGGGGGGGCGGCTTACATGAACACTGAAGCTTTCTTT. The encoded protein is CASSGGAAYMNTEAFF.

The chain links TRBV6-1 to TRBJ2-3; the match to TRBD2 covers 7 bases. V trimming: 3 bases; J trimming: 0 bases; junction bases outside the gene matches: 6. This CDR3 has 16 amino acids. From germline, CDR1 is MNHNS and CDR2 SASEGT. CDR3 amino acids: CASSDRTRDSTDTQYF. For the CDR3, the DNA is TGTGCCAGCAGTGACCGGACTAGAGATAGCACAGATACGCAGTATTTT.

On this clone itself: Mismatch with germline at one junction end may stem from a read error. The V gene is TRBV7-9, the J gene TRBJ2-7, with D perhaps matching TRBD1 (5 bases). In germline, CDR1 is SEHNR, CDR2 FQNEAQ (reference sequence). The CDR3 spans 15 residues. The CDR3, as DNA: TGTGCCAGCAGCTTTCCAGGGCTAGGGTCCTACGGGCAGTACTTC. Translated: CASSFPGLGSYGQYF.